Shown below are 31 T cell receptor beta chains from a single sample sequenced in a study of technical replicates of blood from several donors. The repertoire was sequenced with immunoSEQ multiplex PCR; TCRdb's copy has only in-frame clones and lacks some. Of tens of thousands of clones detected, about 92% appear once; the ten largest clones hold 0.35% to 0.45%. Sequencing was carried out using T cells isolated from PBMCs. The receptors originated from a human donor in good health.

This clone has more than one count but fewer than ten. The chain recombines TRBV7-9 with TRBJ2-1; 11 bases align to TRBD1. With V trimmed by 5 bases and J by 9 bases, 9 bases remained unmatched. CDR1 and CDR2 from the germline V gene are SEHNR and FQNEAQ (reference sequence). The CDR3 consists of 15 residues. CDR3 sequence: CASSKPGQGVTEQFF. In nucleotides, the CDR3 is TGTGCCAGCAGCAAACCGGGACAGGGGGTGACTGAGCAGTTCTTC.

This chain's CDR3 is CASSEGLAEETQYF. The DNA for the CDR3 is TGCGCCAGCAGTGAGGGACTAGCGGAAGAGACCCAGTACTTC. The chain combines TRBV10-1 with TRBJ2-5; 10 nucleotides align to TRBD2. The CDR3 has 14 residues. With 2 bases clipped from V and 3 bases from J, the junction kept 0 bases outside the gene matches. Germline CDR1 reads WNHNN; CDR2 reads SYGVQD (reference sequence).

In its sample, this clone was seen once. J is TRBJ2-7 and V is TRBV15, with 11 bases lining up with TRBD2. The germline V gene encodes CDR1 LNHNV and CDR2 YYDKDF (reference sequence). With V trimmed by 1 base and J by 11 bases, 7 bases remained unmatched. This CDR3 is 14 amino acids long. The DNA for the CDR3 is TGTGCCACCAGCAGAGGACTAGCGGGATCTCCAGAGTACTTC. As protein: CATSRGLAGSPEYF.

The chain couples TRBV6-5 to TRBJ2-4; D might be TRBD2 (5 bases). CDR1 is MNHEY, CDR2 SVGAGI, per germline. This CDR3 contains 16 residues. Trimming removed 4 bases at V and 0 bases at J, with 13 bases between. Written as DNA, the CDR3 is TGTGCCAGCAGTTCGGATGCGGGTATAGCCAAAAACATTCAGTACTTC. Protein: CASSSDAGIAKNIQYF.

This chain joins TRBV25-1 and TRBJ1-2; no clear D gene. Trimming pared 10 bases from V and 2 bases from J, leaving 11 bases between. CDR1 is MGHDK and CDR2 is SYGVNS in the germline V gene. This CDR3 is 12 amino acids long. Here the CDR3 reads CATRGGNYGYTF. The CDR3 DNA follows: TGTGCCACCCGAGGCGGGAACTATGGCTACACCTTC.

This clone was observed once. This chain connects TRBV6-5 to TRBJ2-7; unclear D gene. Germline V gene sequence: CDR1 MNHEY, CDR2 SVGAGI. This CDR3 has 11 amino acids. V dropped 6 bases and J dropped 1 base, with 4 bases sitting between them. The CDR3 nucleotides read TGTGCCAGCAGGGAGTCCTACGAGCAGTACTTC. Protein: CASRESYEQYF.

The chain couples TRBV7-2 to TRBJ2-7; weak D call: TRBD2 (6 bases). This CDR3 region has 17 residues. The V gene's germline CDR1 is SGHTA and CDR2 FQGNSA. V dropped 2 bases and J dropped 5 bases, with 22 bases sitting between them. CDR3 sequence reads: CASSLKVQAGSYNEQYF. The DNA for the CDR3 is TGTGCCAGCAGCTTAAAGGTGCAGGCGGGGAGTTATAACGAGCAGTACTTC.

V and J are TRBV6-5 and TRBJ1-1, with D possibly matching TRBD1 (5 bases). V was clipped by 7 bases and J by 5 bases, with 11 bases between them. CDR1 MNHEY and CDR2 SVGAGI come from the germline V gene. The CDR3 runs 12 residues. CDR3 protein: CASIFQGTEAFF. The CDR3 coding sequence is TGTGCCAGCATCTTCCAGGGAACTGAAGCTTTCTTT.

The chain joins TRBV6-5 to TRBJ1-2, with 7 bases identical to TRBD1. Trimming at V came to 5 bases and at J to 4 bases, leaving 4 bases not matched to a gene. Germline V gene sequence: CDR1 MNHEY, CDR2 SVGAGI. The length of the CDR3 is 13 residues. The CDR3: CASSRGQSYGYTF. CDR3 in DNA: TGTGCCAGCAGTAGGGGACAGAGCTATGGCTACACCTTC.

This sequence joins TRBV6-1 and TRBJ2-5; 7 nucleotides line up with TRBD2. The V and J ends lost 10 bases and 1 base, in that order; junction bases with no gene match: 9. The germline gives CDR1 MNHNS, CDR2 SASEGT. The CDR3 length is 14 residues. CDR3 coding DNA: TGTGCCACCGAGGATAGCGGGCTCCAAGAGACCCAGTACTTC. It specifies CATEDSGLQETQYF.

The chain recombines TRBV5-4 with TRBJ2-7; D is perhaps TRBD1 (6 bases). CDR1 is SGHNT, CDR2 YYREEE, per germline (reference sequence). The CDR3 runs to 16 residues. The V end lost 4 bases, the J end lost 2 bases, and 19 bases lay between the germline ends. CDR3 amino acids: CASSISAAGVAYEQYF. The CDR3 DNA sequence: TGTGCCAGCAGCATTTCCGCAGCAGGGGTGGCCTACGAGCAGTACTTC. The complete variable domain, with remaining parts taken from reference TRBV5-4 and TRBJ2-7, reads ETGVTQSPTHLIKTRGQQVTLRCSSQSGHNTVSWYQQALGQGPQFIFQYYREEENGRGNFPPRFSGLQFPNYSSELNVNALELDDSALYLCASSISAAGVAYEQYFGPGTRLTVT.

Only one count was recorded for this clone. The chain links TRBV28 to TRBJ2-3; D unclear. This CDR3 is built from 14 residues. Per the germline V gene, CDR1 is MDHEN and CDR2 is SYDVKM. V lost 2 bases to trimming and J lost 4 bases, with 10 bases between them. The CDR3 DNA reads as TGTGCCAGCAGTTTACTTATTCCCCCAGATACGCAGTATTTT. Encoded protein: CASSLLIPPDTQYF.

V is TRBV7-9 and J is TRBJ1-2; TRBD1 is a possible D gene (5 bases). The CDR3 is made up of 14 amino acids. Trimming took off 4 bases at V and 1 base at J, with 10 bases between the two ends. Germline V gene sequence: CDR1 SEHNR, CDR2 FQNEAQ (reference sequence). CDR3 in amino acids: CASSSAGINYGYTF. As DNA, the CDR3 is TGTGCCAGCAGCTCTGCAGGGATTAACTATGGCTACACCTTC.

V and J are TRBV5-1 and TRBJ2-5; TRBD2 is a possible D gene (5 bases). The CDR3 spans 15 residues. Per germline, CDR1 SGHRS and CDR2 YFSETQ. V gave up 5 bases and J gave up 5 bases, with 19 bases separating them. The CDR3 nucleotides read TGCGCCAGCAGTCTTGGACTCGCCGATATTGAGACCCAGTACTTC. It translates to CASSLGLADIETQYF.

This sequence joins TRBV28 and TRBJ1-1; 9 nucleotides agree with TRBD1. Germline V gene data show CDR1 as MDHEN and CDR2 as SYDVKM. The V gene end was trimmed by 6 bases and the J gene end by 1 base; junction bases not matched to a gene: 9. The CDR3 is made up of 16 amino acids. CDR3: CASSPGTGWANTEAFF. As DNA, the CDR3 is TGTGCCAGCAGCCCCGGGACAGGGTGGGCGAACACTGAAGCTTTCTTT.

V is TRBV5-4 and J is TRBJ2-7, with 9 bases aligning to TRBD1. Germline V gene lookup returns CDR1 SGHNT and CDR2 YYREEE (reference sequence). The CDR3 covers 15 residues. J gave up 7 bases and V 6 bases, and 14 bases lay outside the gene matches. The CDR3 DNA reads TGTGCCAGCAACCCCGAAAGGACAGGGGTTCGAGAGCAGTACTTC. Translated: CASNPERTGVREQYF.

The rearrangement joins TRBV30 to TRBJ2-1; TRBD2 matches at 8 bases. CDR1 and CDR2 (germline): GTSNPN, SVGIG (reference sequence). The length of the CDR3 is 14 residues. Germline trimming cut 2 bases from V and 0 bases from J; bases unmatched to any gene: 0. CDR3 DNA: TGTGCCTGGAGTAGCGGGGGCTCCTACAATGAGCAGTTCTTC. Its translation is CAWSSGGSYNEQFF.

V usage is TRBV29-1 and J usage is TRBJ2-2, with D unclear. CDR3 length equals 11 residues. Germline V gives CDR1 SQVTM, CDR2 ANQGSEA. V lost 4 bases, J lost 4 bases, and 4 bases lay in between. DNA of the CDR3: TGCAGCGTTGGGAGCACCGGGGAGCTGTTTTTT. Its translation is CSVGSTGELFF.

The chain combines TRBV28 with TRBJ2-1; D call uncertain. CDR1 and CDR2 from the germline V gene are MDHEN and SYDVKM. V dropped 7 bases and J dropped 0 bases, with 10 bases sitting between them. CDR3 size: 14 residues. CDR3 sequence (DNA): TGTGCCAGCAAAACGCTCGGCTCCTACAATGAGCAGTTCTTC. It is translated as CASKTLGSYNEQFF. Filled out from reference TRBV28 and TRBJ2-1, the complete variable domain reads DVKVTQSSRYLVKRTGEKVFLECVQDMDHENMFWYRQDPGLGLRLIYFSYDVKMKEKGDIPEGYSVSREKKERFSLILESASTNQTSMYLCASKTLGSYNEQFFGPGTRLTVL.

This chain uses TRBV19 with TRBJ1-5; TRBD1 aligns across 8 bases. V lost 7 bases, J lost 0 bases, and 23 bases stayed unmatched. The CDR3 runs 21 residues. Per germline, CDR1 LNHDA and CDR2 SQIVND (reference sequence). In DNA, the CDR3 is TGTGCCAGTACCTCCGAACCCCAGGGGGCTGTTTGGGGCTATAGCAATCAGCCCCAGCATTTT. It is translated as CASTSEPQGAVWGYSNQPQHF.

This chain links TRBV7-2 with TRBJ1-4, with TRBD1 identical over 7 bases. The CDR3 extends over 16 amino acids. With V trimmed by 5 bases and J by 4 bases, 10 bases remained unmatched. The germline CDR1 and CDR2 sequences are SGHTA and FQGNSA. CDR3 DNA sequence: TGTGCCAGCAGCAAGGACAGGCTTGGGGGTAATGAAAAACTGTTTTTT. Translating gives CASSKDRLGGNEKLFF. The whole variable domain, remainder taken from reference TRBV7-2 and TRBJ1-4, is GAGVSQSPSNKVTEKGKDVELRCDPISGHTALYWYRQSLGQGLEFLIYFQGNSAPDKSGLPSDRFSAERTGGSVSTLTIQRTQQEDSAVYLCASSKDRLGGNEKLFFGSGTQLSVL.

For the CDR3, the DNA is TGTGCCAGCCTTTTACAGGGGAATGAGCAGTTCTTC. It translates to CASLLQGNEQFF. The chain joins TRBV6-6 to TRBJ2-1; 7 nucleotides match TRBD1. The CDR3 has 12 amino acids. With V trimmed by 8 bases and J by 7 bases, 5 bases remained unmatched. Germline V gene sequence: CDR1 MNHNY, CDR2 SVGAGI (reference sequence).

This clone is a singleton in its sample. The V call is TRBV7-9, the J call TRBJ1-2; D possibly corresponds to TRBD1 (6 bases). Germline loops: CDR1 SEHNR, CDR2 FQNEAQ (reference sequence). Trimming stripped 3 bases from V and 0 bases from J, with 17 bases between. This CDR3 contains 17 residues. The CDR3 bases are TGTGCCAGCAGCTTGACTTTGGGGGCCTCAGCTAACTATGGCTACACCTTC. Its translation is CASSLTLGASANYGYTF. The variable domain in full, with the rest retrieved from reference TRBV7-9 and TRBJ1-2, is DTGVSQNPRHKITKRGQNVTFRCDPISEHNRLYWYRQTLGQGPEFLTYFQNEAQLEKSRLLSDRFSAERPKGSFSTLEIQRTEQGDSAMYLCASSLTLGASANYGYTFGSGTRLTVV.

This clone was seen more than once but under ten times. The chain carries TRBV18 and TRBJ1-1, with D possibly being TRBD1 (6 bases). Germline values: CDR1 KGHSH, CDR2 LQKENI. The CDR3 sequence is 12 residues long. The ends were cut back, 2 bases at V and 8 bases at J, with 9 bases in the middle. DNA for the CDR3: TGTGCCAGCTCACCATCAGGGGACGAAGCTTTCTTT. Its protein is CASSPSGDEAFF.

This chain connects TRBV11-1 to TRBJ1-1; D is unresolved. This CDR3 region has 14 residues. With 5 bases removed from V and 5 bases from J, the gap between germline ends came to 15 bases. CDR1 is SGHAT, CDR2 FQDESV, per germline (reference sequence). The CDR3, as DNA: TGTGCCAGCAGCCGGGAGGGTCTGAGAACTGAAGCTTTCTTT. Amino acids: CASSREGLRTEAFF.

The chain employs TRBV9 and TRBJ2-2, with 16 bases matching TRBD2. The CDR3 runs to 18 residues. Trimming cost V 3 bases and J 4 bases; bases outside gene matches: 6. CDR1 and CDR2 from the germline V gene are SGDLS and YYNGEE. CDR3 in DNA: TGTGCCAGCAGCGCCGGGACTAGCGGGAGGGCCGCCACCGGGGAGCTGTTTTTT. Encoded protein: CASSAGTSGRAATGELFF.

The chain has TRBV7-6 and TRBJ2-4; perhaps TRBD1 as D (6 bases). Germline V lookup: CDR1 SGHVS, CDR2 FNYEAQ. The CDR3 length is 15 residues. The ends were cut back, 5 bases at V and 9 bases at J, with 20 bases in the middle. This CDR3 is CASSRASGAYTIQYF. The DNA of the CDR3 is TGTGCCAGCAGCCGAGCTTCAGGGGCTTACACCATTCAGTACTTC.

Here the CDR3 DNA reads TGCGCCAGCAGTCAACACAGACAGGGTAAGCTAGGCTACACCTTC. Encoded protein: CASSQHRQGKLGYTF. The rearrangement links TRBV23-1 to TRBJ1-2, with 7 bases that match TRBD1. TRBV23-1 is assigned to the ORF class and has an uncertain function. This CDR3 region has 15 residues. Unmatched junction bases numbered 11, after V lost 2 bases and J lost 8 bases.

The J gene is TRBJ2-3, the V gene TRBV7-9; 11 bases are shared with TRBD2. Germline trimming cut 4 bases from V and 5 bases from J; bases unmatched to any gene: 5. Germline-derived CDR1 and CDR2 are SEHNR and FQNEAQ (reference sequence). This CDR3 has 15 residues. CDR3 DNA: TGTGCCAGCAGCTCCACTAGCGGGAGATTAGATACGCAGTATTTT. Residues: CASSSTSGRLDTQYF.

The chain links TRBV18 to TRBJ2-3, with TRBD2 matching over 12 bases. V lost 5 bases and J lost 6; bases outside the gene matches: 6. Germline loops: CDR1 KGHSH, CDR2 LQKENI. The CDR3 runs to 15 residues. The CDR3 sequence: CASSYTSGRPDTQYF. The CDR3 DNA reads TGTGCCAGCTCATACACTAGCGGGAGGCCTGATACGCAGTATTTT.

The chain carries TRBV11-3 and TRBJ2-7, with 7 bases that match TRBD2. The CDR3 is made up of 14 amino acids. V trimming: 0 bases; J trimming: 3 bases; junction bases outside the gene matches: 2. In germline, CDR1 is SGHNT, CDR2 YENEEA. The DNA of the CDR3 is TGTGCCAGCAGCTTAGATGGACTAGACTACGAGCAGTACTTC. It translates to CASSLDGLDYEQYF.